This T cell receptor (beta chain) was identified in a study of OX40 agonist ivuxolimab in advanced cancers. Libraries were prepared by immunoSEQ multiplex PCR; TCRdb keeps only in-frame clonotypes and omits some of them. The sample shows 70,000 to 95,000 clones, just over 85% of them seen only once. Trimming cost V 4 bases and J 2 bases, with 12 bases left between them. The CDR3 runs to 15 residues. Germline values: CDR1 SGHRS, CDR2 YFSETQ. The gene calls are TRBV5-1 and TRBJ1-4; D remains ambiguous. This specimen consisted of CD4+ or CD8+ T cells sorted from blood, obtained in a trial of the OX40 agonist ivuxolimab. This TCR came from an adult with an advanced solid tumor such as melanoma, head and neck, liver or kidney cancer. The CDR3 reads CASSLMTGTNEKLFF. In DNA form, the CDR3 reads TGCGCCAGCAGCCTCATGACGGGCACTAATGAAAAACTGTTTTTT.